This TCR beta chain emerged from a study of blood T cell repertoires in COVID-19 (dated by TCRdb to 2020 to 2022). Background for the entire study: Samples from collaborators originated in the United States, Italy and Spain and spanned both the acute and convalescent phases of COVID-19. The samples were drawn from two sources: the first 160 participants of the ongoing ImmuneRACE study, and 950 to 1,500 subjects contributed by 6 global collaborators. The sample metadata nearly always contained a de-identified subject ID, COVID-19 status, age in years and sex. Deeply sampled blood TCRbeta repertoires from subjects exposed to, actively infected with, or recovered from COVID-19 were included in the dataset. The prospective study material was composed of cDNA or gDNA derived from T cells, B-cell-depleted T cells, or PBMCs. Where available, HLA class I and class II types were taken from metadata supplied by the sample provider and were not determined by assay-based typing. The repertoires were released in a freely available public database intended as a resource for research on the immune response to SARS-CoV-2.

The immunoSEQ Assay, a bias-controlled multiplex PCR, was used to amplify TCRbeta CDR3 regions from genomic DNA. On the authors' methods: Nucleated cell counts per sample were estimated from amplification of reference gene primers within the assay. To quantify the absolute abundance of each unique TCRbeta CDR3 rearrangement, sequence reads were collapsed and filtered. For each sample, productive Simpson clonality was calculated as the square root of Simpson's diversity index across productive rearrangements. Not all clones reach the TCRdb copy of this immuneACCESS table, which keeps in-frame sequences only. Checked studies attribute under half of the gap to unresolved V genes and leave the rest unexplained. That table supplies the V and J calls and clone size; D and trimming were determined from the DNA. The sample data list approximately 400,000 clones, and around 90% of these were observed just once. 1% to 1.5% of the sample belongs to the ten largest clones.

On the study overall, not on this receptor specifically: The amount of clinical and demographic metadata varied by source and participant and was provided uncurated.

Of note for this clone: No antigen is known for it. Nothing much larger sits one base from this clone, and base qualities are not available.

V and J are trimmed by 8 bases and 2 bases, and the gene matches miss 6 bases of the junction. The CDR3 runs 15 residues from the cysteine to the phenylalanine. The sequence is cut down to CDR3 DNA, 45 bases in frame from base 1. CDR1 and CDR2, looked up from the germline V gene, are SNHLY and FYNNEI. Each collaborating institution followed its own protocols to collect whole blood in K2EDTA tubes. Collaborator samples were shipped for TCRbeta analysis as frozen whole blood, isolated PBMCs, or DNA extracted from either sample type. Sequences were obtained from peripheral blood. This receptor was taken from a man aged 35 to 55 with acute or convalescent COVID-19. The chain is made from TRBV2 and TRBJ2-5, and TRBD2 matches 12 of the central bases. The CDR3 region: CASGGLAGIQETQYF. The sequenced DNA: TGTGCCAGCGGTGGACTAGCGGGAATTCAAGAGACCCAGTACTTC. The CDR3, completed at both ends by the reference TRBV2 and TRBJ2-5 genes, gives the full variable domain EPEVTQTPSHQVTQMGQEVILRCVPISNHLYFYWYRQILGQKVEFLVSFYNNEISEKSEIFDDQFSVERPDGSNFTLKIRSTKLEDSAMYFCASGGLAGIQETQYFGPGTRLLVL.